This record concerns one T cell receptor beta chain sequence. Trimming cost V 5 bases and J 4 bases, with 17 bases left between them. Germline-derived CDR1 and CDR2 are SGHTA and FQGNSA. CDR3 length: 15 amino acids. Autoimmune disease history or systemic immunosuppression meant exclusion. This sample stems from a study of OX40 agonist ivuxolimab in advanced cancers. TCRdb's copy holds only in-frame clones and misses some; the assay was immunoSEQ multiplex PCR. The sample consists of more than 55,000 clones, roughly 87% of them appearing once. This chain joins TRBV7-2 and TRBJ1-2; a weak D match, TRBD1 (6 bases). This specimen was CD4+ or CD8+ T cells sorted from blood, taken in a trial of the OX40 agonist ivuxolimab. The TCR sequence derives from an adult with an advanced solid tumor such as melanoma, head and neck, liver or kidney cancer. CDR3: CASSPDRSLTYGYTF. CDR3 bases: TGTGCCAGCAGCCCGGACAGAAGTCTGACCTATGGCTACACCTTC.